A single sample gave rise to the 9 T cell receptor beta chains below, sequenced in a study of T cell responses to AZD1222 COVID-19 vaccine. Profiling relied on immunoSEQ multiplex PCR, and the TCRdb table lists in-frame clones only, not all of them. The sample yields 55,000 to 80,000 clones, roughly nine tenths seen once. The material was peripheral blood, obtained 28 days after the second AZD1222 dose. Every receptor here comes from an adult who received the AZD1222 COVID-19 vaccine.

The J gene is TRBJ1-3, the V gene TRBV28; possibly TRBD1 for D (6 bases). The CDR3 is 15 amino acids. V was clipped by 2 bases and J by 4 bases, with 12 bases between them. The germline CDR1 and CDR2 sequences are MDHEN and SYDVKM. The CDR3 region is CASSLRGAQGNTIYF. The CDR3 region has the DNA TGTGCCAGCAGTTTACGGGGGGCGCAGGGAAACACCATATATTTT.

The CDR3 DNA is TGTGCCAGCTCAATCGCAGGGGCCTACGAGCAGTACTTC. It specifies CASSIAGAYEQYF. V gene TRBV18 combines with J gene TRBJ2-7, with D possibly being TRBD1 (6 bases). The V end was cut by 5 bases, the J end by 2 bases, with 10 bases between. CDR1 is KGHSH and CDR2 is LQKENI in the germline V gene. The CDR3 is made up of 13 amino acids.

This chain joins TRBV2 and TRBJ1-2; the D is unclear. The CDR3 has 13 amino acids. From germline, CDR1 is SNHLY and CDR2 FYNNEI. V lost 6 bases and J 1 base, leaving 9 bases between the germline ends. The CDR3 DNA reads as TGTGCCAGCAGCGGCGAGGGTAACTATGGCTACACCTTC. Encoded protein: CASSGEGNYGYTF. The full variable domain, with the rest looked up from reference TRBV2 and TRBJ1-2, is EPEVTQTPSHQVTQMGQEVILRCVPISNHLYFYWYRQILGQKVEFLVSFYNNEISEKSEIFDDQFSVERPDGSNFTLKIRSTKLEDSAMYFCASSGEGNYGYTFGSGTRLTVV.

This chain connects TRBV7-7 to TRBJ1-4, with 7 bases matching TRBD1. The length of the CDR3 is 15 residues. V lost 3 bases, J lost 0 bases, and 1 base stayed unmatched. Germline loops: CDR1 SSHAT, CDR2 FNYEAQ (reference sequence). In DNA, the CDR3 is TGTGCCAGCAGCTTGACAGGGTCAACTAATGAAAAACTGTTTTTT. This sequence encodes CASSLTGSTNEKLFF.

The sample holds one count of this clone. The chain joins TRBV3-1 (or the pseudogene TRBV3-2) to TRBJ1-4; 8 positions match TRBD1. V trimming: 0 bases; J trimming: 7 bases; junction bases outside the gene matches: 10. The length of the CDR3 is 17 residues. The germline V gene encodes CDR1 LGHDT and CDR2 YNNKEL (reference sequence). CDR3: CASSQDFGQGGFEKLFF. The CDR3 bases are TGTGCCAGCAGCCAAGATTTTGGACAGGGAGGGTTTGAAAAACTGTTTTTT.

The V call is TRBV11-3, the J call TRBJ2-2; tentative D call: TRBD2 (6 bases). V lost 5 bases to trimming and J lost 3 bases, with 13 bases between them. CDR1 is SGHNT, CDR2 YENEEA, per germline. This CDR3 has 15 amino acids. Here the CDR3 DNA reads TGTGCCAGCAGCCCCCCCGGGGGTGACACCGGGGAGCTGTTTTTT. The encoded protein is CASSPPGGDTGELFF.

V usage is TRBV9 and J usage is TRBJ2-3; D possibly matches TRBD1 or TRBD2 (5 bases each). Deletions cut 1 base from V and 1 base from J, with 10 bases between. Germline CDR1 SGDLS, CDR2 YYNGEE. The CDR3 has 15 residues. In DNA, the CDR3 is TGTGCCAGCAGCGTACGGGGCCCCCGCACAGATACGCAGTATTTT. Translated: CASSVRGPRTDTQYF. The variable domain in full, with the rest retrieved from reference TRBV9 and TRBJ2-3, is DSGVTQTPKHLITATGQRVTLRCSPRSGDLSVYWYQQSLDQGLQFLIQYYNGEERAKGNILERFSAQQFPDLHSELNLSSLELGDSALYFCASSVRGPRTDTQYFGPGTRLTVL.

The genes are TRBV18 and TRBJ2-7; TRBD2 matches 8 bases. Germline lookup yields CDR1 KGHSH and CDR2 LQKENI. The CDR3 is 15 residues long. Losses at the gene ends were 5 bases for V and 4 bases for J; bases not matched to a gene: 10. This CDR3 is CASSSFSGKLYEQYF. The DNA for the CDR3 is TGTGCCAGCTCATCCTTTAGCGGGAAGCTATACGAGCAGTACTTC.

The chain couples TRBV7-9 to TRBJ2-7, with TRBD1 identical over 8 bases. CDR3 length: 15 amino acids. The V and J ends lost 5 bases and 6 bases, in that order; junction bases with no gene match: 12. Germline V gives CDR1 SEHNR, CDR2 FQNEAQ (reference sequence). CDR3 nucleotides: TGTGCCAGCAGCCCAGGGGGCAAGGCCACACCCGAGCAGTACTTC. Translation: CASSPGGKATPEQYF.